The rows below give T cell receptor beta chains drawn from one sample of a study of beta chain features in type 1 diabetes. Profiling relied on immunoSEQ multiplex PCR, and the TCRdb table lists in-frame clones only, not all of them. The sample carries over 700,000 clones, around a sixth recorded once. Specimen: naive CD4+ T cells from blood. These receptors all come from a woman between 18 and 30 years old in good health. Both conserved end residues are trimmed from each CDR3. Expanded clones are given a class, and other clones once, few, many or no size at all.

TRBJ2-7 few 10 TRBV7-9 ASSFYGDEQY
TRBJ1-3 few 12 TRBV10-3 AISGPDSGNTIY
TRBJ1-1 few 11 TRBV28 ASSFFGNFGAF
TRBJ2-3 . 15 TRBV7-9 ASSPWTSSASTDTQY
TRBJ2-1 . 14 TRBV11-2 ASSLDLAGGRGEQF
TRBJ1-5 . 13 TRBV28 ASSFKAYSNQPQH
TRBJ1-4 few 16 TRBV14 ASSQDEGTPPTNEKLF
TRBJ2-1 . 14 TRBV28 ASSLSPSLLYNEQF
TRBJ1-3 . 13 TRBV6-1 ASSGDGYSGNTIY
TRBJ1-2 few 12 TRBV7-9 ASSSGQGWDGYT
TRBJ2-1 few 13 TRBV7-9 ASSLDAGYASEQF
TRBJ2-1 . 13 TRBV11-2 ASSQNIDSYNEQF
TRBJ1-2 few 12 TRBV4-2 ASSNLGQAYGYT
TRBJ1-1 few 12 TRBV6-5 ASSYGQRRTEAF
TRBJ1-1 few 12 TRBV27 ASSLGQRNTEAF
TRBJ2-7 . 11 TRBV7-9 ASSLAGADEQY
TRBJ2-7 . 15 TRBV27 ASSLYRGSGTYYEQY
TRBJ2-7 . 9 TRBV28 ASSFRLFKY
TRBJ2-3 . 13 TRBV18 ATERLQGAGDTQY
TRBJ2-1 . 13 TRBV6-5 ASSLQGPGNNEQF
TRBJ1-4 few 13 TRBV9 ASSATTASNEKLF
TRBJ2-7 once 17 TRBV9 ASSVGVAGGYIGGYEQY
TRBJ2-7 . 13 TRBV4-3 ASSQVARVGYEQY
TRBJ2-3 . 12 TRBV5-1 ASRQGVGTDTQY
TRBJ1-5 . 13 TRBV18 ASSGGISGNQPQH
TRBJ2-7 . 12 TRBV4-1 ASSLDRGSYEQY
TRBJ2-5 few 14 TRBV4-3 ASSQDRNSWQETQY
TRBJ2-1 few 13 TRBV6-6 ASSFAGQGNNEQF
TRBJ2-1 few 13 TRBV5-1 ASRSTSGRYNEQF
TRBJ2-1 . 14 TRBV7-9 ASSWGWGLLYNEQF
TRBJ1-5 . 19 TRBV21-1 ASSRGQGRSLPIYSNQPQH
TRBJ1-5 . 11 TRBV2 ASRTDSIQPQH
TRBJ2-7 . 13 TRBV19 ASSSRAAGSYEQY
TRBJ1-2 . 11 TRBV6-4 ASSPTGFGGYT